This TCR beta chain was profiled in a study of T cells in Graves' hyperthyroidism and ophthalmopathy. Germline CDR1 is SGHVS and CDR2 is FNYEAQ. Germline trimming cut 5 bases from V and 8 bases from J; bases unmatched to any gene: 11. The CDR3 is made up of 14 amino acids. The source material, RNA transcripts, was used to amplify TCR beta CDR3 regions. Primed by the HTBI set, a first-round RT-PCR was run on the TCR CDR3. MiXCR, applied by TCRdb to the multiplex PCR reads, yields one record per CDR3 protein. The table includes fewer than 750,000 distinct CDR3 sequences, about 45% detected once. The genes are TRBV7-6 and TRBJ1-2, with 7 bases lining up with TRBD1. The source is a woman younger than 35 with Graves' hyperthyroidism. The sample comprised peripheral blood or thyroid tissue (not recorded which). CDR3: CASSPGTVTSGYTF. The DNA for the CDR3 is TGTGCCAGCAGCCCCGGGACAGTTACTAGCGGCTACACCTTC.